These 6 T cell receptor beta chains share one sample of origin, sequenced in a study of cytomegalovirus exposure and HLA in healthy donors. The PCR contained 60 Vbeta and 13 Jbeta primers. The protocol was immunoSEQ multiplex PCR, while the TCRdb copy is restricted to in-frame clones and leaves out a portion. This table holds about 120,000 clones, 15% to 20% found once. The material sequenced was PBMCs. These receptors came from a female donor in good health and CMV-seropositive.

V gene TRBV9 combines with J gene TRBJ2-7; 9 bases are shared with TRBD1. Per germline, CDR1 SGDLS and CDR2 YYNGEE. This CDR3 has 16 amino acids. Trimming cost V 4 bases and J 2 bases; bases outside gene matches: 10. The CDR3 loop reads CASSTGRDRVTYEQYF. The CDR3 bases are TGTGCCAGCAGCACCGGCCGGGACAGGGTTACCTACGAGCAGTACTTC.

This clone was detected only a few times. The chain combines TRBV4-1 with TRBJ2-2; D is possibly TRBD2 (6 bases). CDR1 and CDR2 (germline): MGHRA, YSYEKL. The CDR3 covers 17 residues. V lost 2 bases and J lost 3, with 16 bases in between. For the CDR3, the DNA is TGCGCCAGCAGCCAATGGTGGACGTCGGGGGACACCGGGGAGCTGTTTTTT. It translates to CASSQWWTSGDTGELFF.

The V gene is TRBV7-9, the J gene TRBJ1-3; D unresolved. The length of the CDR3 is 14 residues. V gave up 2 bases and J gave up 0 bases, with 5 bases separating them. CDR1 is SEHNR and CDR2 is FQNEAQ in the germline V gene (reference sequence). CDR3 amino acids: CASSLMSSGNTIYF. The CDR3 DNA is TGTGCCAGCAGCTTAATGAGCTCTGGAAACACCATATATTTT.

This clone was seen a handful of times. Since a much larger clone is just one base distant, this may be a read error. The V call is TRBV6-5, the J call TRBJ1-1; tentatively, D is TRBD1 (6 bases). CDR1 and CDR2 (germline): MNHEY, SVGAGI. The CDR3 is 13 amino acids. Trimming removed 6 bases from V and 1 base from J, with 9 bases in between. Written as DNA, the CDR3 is TGTGCCAGCAGGTTACAGGGGAACACTGAAGCTTTCTTT. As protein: CASRLQGNTEAFF.

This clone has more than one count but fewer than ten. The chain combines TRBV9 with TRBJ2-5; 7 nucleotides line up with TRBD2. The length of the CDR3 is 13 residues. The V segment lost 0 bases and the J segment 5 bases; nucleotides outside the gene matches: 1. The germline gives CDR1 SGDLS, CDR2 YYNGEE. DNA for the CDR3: TGTGCCAGCAGCGTAGACGGGGGGGAGACCCAGTACTTC. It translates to CASSVDGGETQYF.

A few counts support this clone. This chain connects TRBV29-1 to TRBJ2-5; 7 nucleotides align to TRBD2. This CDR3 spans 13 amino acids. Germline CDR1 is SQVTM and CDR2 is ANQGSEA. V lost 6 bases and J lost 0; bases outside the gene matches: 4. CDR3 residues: CSVRGGYQETQYF. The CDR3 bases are TGCAGCGTCCGGGGAGGGTACCAAGAGACCCAGTACTTC.